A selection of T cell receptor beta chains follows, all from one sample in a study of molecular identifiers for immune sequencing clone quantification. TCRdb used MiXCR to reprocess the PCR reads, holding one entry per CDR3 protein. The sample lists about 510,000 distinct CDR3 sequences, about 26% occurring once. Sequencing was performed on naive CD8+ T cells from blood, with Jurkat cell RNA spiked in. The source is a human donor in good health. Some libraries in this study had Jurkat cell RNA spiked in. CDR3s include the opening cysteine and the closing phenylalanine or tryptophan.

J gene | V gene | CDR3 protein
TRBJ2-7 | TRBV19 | CASSALLASIYEQYF
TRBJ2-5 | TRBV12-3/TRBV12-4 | CASSPGRGTSVTETQYF
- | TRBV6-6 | CASSPPGDTQHF
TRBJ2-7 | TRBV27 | CASSFNSGSPTYQYF
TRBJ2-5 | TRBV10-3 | CAISEFPTLAVQETQYF
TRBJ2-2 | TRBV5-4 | CASSLSASGSGTGELFF
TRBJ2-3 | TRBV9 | CASSIYSDTQYF
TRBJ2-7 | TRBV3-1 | CASSQVSPGQGAYEQYF
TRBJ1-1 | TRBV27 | CASSGRGQGTEAFF
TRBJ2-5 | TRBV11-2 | CASSLALGVGGSRQETQYF
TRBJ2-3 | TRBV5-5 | CASSLASIYRGQGTDTQYF
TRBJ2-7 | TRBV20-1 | CSATPDGTLTSYEQYF
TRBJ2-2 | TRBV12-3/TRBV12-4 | CASSSTLANTGELFF
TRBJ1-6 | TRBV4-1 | CASIPRKQGVRAWSYNSPLHF
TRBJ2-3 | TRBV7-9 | CASSFLDRGHTDTQYF